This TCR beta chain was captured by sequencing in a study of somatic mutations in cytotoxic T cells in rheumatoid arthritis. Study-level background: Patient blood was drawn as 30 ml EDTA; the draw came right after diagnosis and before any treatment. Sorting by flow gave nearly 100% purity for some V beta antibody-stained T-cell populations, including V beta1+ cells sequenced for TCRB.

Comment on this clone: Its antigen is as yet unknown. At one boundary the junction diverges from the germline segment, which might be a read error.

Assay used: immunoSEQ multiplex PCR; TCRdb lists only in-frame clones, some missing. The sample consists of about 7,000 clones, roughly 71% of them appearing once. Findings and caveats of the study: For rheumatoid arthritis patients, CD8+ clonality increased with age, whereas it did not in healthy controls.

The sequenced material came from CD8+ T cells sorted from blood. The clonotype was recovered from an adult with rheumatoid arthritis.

The CDR3 sequence is CASSYGRKPYEQYF. The DNA for the CDR3 is TGTGCCAGCAGTTACGGACGGAAACCCTACGAGCAGTACTTC. This rearrangement joins TRBV10-3 to TRBJ2-7, with unresolved D. This CDR3 is 14 amino acids long. Per germline, CDR1 ENHRY and CDR2 SYGVKD.